A few counts support the clone carrying this T cell receptor (beta chain). The source of the sample is a study of beta chain features in type 1 diabetes. The isolated RNA, all of it, was reverse transcribed, so expressed TCRB transcripts were what got sequenced. Here immunoSEQ multiplex PCR was the method, and the copy in TCRdb shows in-frame clones only, minus some. The sample includes roughly 450,000 clones, roughly 10% seen only once; the top ten take roughly 0.046%. The authors took one heparinised blood draw, averaging about 110 mL, from each donor. The CDR3 loop spans 14 amino acids. Trimming stripped 4 bases from V and 5 bases from J, with 14 bases between. Germline V gene data show CDR1 as SGHTA and CDR2 as FQGNSA.

V is TRBV7-2 and J is TRBJ2-5, with TRBD1 as a possible D gene (6 bases). This sequence was found in a young woman in good health. The sequencing sample was made of naive CD4+ T cells from blood. CDR3 region: CASSYQGRGETQYF. The DNA of the CDR3 is TGTGCCAGCAGCTATCAGGGGCGCGGGGAGACCCAGTACTTC. The variable domain in full, completed from reference TRBV7-2 and TRBJ2-5, reads GAGVSQSPSNKVTEKGKDVELRCDPISGHTALYWYRQSLGQGLEFLIYFQGNSAPDKSGLPSDRFSAERTGGSVSTLTIQRTQQEDSAVYLCASSYQGRGETQYFGPGTRLLVL.